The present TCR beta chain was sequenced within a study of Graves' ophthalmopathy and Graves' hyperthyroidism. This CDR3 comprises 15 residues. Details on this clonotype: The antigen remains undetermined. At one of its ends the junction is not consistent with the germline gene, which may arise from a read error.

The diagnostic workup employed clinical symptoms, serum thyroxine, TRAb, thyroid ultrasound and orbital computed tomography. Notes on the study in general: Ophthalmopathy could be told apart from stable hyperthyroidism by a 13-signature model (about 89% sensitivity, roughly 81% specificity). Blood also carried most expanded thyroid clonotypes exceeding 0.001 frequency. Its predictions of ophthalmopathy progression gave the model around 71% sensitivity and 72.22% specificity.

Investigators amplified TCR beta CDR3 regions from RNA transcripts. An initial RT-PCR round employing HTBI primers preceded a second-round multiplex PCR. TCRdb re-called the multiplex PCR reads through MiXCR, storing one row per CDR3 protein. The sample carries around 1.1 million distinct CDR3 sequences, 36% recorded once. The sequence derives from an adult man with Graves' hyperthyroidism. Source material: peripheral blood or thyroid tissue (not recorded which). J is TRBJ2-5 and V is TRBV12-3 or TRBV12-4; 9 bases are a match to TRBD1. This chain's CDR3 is CASSQDRGYHETQHF. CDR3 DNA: TGTGCCAGCAGCCAGGACAGGGGTTATCACGAGACCCAGCACTTC.